This T cell receptor (beta chain) was captured in a study of molecular identifiers for immune sequencing clone quantification. This clonotype was observed a handful of times. Naive CD8 T cells were FACS-sorted by CD8+CD4-CCR7+CD45RA+ markers. V was clipped by 2 bases and J by 6 bases, with 10 bases between them. The CDR3 is 13 residues long. Germline V gene sequence: CDR1 SEHNR, CDR2 FQNEAQ (reference sequence). Methods described previously were used for bulk TCR libraries, and listed TCR primers were applied. One entry per CDR3 protein, called by TCRdb with MiXCR from the PCR reads. Of 300,000 to 400,000 distinct CDR3 sequences detected, roughly 23% appear once; the ten largest clones hold 0.65% to 0.75%.

The sequenced sample consisted of naive CD8+ T cells from blood, with Jurkat cell RNA spiked in. The sample's subset: FACS-sorted CD8+CD4-CCR7+CD45RA+ naive T cells. The genes are TRBV7-9 and TRBJ1-1; a weak D match, TRBD1 (6 bases). The clonotype originates from a human donor in good health. Some libraries in this study had Jurkat cell RNA spiked in. This chain's CDR3 is CASSLPGDAEAFF. For the CDR3, the DNA is TGTGCCAGCAGCTTACCAGGGGACGCTGAAGCTTTCTTT.